This TCR beta chain was identified in a study of T cells expressing NK-cell markers (dated by TCRdb to the early 2020s). Turning to the overall study: TCR beta-chain repertoires were profiled in sorted CD3+CD56+NKG2C+, CD3+CD56+NKG2C- and CD3+CD56-NKG2C+ T-cell subsets from eight donors. Among the eight sequenced donors, only one was HCMV-seronegative, while the other seven were HCMV-seropositive. Randomly selected healthy volunteers, three men and five women, were used as the eight sequenced donors. The libraries were sequenced on Illumina HiSeq 2000/2500, MiSeq or NextSeq, producing 2 x 150 bp reads. What the authors observed across the whole study: Those dominant clonotypes were again the most abundant among CD3+CD56-NKG2C+ cells in a handful of donors, at about 28.3-60.1%. Whether the expanded NKG2C-expressing T cell clones were specific for HCMV antigens remained unclear. In a handful of donors, the dominant CD3+CD56+NKG2C+ clonotypes were among the top 10 CD8+ clonotypes and accounted for roughly 1.0-8% of CD8+ T cells.

Turning to this clonotype: Its antigen remains undetermined.

For sequencing, an Illumina HiSeq 2000 was employed. 5'RACE template switching, by which a universal primer site and unique molecular identifiers were added, was used to make TCR beta cDNA libraries. cDNA synthesis was primed from the TCR beta constant segment and was followed by two successive PCR amplification steps. In the paper's pipeline: MIGEC was used to demultiplex reads and group reads by UMI, and MiTCR was used to assemble and quantify clonotypes. To remove erroneous sequences, TCR cDNA sequences were retained only when supported by two or more reads. The tcR package was used for downstream repertoire analysis, and clonotypes were matched across fractions by CDR3 nucleotide sequence plus V segment. Antigen specificity was annotated against VDJdb with VDJmatch, allowing one amino acid substitution in CDR3. The reads, reprocessed by TCRdb, yield one row per CDR3 protein sequence and no DNA. In this record, the V and J calls reflect TCRdb's handling and not the investigators' own analysis. The sample's records list 440,000 or so distinct CDR3 sequences. Clones ranked in the top ten supply 7.3% of the sample.

HCMV serostatus was determined by detecting HCMV-specific IgG in serum with a commercial ELISA kit. Peripheral blood mononuclear cells were isolated from blood by Ficoll density gradient centrifugation. Its CDR3 holds 16 amino acids, cysteine through phenylalanine. Nucleotide data are not available. The germline V gene provides CDR1 MNHEY and CDR2 SVGEGT. The sequenced sample was blood T cells: a sorted CD56 or NKG2C T cell subset, CD4+ or CD8+ T cells, or bulk PBMC T cells (not recorded which). This receptor was taken from a woman aged 18 to 75 in good health. The sequence links TRBV6-2 or TRBV6-3 to TRBJ2-5. CDR3 protein: CASKTNGRTNQETQYF.